These T cell receptor beta chains were read from a single sample in a study of CD8+ T cells in alopecia areata. Sequencing was performed with immunoSEQ multiplex PCR; in TCRdb, only in-frame clones are kept and a portion is missing. The sample holds around 190,000 clones; 45% to 75% are singletons and the top ten take over 0.55%. The source was CD4+ T cells sorted from blood, collected at week 4, from a patient treated with tofacitinib. These receptor sequences come from a human donor with alopecia areata. Each CDR3 is given with its conserved first and last residue. Fields, in order: D gene, J gene, clone size, V gene, CDR3 protein, CDR3 DNA. A D gene is named only where the DNA matches it firmly. Expanded clones get a size class; other rows say once, few or many, or leave the size out.

d_gene: TRBD2; j_gene: TRBJ2-1; abundance: NA; v_gene: TRBV5-1; CDR3aa: CASSSGLAYEQFF; CDR3nt: TGCGCCAGCAGCTCGGGACTAGCCTATGAGCAGTTCTTC
d_gene: NA; j_gene: TRBJ1-3; abundance: NA; v_gene: TRBV29-1; CDR3aa: CSVEASGGLAGNTIYF; CDR3nt: TGCAGCGTAGAGGCCTCTGGAGGGCTCGCCGGAAACACCATATATTTT
d_gene: TRBD1; j_gene: TRBJ2-7; abundance: NA; v_gene: TRBV5-1; CDR3aa: CASSLGTGKGEQYF; CDR3nt: TGCGCCAGCAGCTTGGGGACAGGGAAGGGCGAGCAGTACTTC
d_gene: NA; j_gene: TRBJ1-1; abundance: NA; v_gene: TRBV25-1; CDR3aa: CASSETRRDSEGAFF; CDR3nt: TGTGCCAGCAGTGAAACTCGCCGGGACTCGGAGGGAGCTTTCTTT
d_gene: TRBD1; j_gene: TRBJ1-2; abundance: NA; v_gene: TRBV10-3; CDR3aa: CAISESGLPGQQNYGYTF; CDR3nt: TGTGCCATCAGTGAGTCGGGGTTACCGGGACAGCAAAACTATGGCTACACCTTC
d_gene: NA; j_gene: TRBJ1-4; abundance: NA; v_gene: TRBV6-6; CDR3aa: CASSYSLQGTNEKLFF; CDR3nt: TGTGCCAGCAGTTACTCACTACAGGGAACTAATGAAAAACTGTTTTTT
d_gene: NA; j_gene: TRBJ1-2; abundance: once; v_gene: TRBV30; CDR3aa: CAWEHSYGYGYTF; CDR3nt: TGTGCCTGGGAACATAGCTATGGGTATGGCTACACCTTC
d_gene: NA; j_gene: TRBJ1-2; abundance: NA; v_gene: TRBV6-1; CDR3aa: CASSESGARGYTF; CDR3nt: TGTGCCAGCAGTGAGAGCGGCGCCCGAGGCTACACCTTC
d_gene: TRBD2; j_gene: TRBJ2-1; abundance: NA; v_gene: TRBV29-1; CDR3aa: CSVEALPTPRTSGNTGEFF; CDR3nt: TGCAGCGTTGAGGCGTTACCAACTCCGCGGACTAGCGGGAATACTGGGGAGTTCTTC
d_gene: TRBD1; j_gene: TRBJ2-7; abundance: NA; v_gene: TRBV5-1; CDR3aa: CASSLDRGYEQYF; CDR3nt: TGCGCCAGCAGCTTGGACAGGGGCTACGAGCAGTACTTC
d_gene: NA; j_gene: TRBJ1-5; abundance: NA; v_gene: TRBV10-2; CDR3aa: CASSEKAQPQHF; CDR3nt: TGCGCCAGCAGTGAGAAGGCGCAGCCCCAGCATTTT
d_gene: NA; j_gene: TRBJ2-5; abundance: NA; v_gene: TRBV7-2; CDR3aa: CASSAELFGPQYF; CDR3nt: TGTGCCAGCAGCGCGGAACTTTTCGGGCCCCAGTACTTC
d_gene: TRBD2; j_gene: TRBJ2-1; abundance: few; v_gene: TRBV7-3; CDR3aa: CASSPTSGKHNEQFF; CDR3nt: TGTGCCAGCAGCCCAACTAGCGGGAAACACAATGAGCAGTTCTTC
d_gene: NA; j_gene: TRBJ2-2; abundance: few; v_gene: TRBV30; CDR3aa: CAWNAAISAGELFF; CDR3nt: TGTGCCTGGAATGCGGCTATCAGTGCCGGGGAGCTGTTTTTT
d_gene: NA; j_gene: TRBJ2-7; abundance: NA; v_gene: TRBV30; CDR3aa: CAWSYQAYEQYF; CDR3nt: TGTGCCTGGAGTTATCAGGCCTACGAGCAGTACTTC
d_gene: TRBD2; j_gene: TRBJ2-7; abundance: few; v_gene: TRBV7-9; CDR3aa: CASRPSGRTSEQYF; CDR3nt: TGTGCCAGCAGACCCAGCGGGAGGACAAGCGAGCAGTACTTC
d_gene: TRBD1; j_gene: TRBJ1-5; abundance: NA; v_gene: TRBV6-5; CDR3aa: CASSSRDRGWLGPQHF; CDR3nt: TGTGCCAGCAGTTCCCGGGACAGGGGTTGGTTGGGTCCCCAGCATTTT
d_gene: TRBD2; j_gene: TRBJ2-2; abundance: few; v_gene: TRBV19; CDR3aa: CASSPMGLAAGELFF; CDR3nt: TGTGCCAGTAGTCCCATGGGACTAGCGGCCGGGGAGCTGTTTTTT
d_gene: NA; j_gene: TRBJ2-1; abundance: NA; v_gene: TRBV4-2; CDR3aa: CASSRFRRGKGQFF; CDR3nt: TGTGCCAGCAGCCGGTTCCGTAGGGGGAAAGGGCAGTTCTTC
d_gene: TRBD2; j_gene: TRBJ2-6; abundance: many; v_gene: TRBV11-2; CDR3aa: CATSGELTGANVLTF; CDR3nt: TGTGCCACGAGCGGGGAGTTAACTGGGGCCAACGTCCTGACTTTC
d_gene: TRBD2; j_gene: TRBJ2-1; abundance: NA; v_gene: TRBV5-1; CDR3aa: CASSLPLLAGGNNEQFF; CDR3nt: TGCGCCAGCAGCTTGCCACTACTAGCGGGAGGTAACAATGAGCAGTTCTTC
d_gene: NA; j_gene: TRBJ1-1; abundance: once; v_gene: TRBV30; CDR3aa: CACSRMIGAFF; CDR3nt: TGTGCCTGCTCCCGTATGATAGGAGCTTTCTTT
d_gene: TRBD1; j_gene: TRBJ1-1; abundance: few; v_gene: TRBV5-1; CDR3aa: CASKKTGDATEAFF; CDR3nt: TGCGCCAGCAAAAAGACAGGGGACGCCACTGAAGCTTTCTTT
d_gene: NA; j_gene: TRBJ2-5; abundance: few; v_gene: TRBV29-1; CDR3aa: CSGRGEAGETQYF; CDR3nt: TGCAGCGGGAGGGGCGAGGCGGGAGAGACCCAGTACTTC
d_gene: NA; j_gene: TRBJ2-3; abundance: NA; v_gene: TRBV12-5; CDR3aa: CASGPYQGDTQYF; CDR3nt: TGTGCTAGTGGTCCATACCAAGGAGATACGCAGTATTTT
d_gene: NA; j_gene: TRBJ1-2; abundance: NA; v_gene: TRBV5-1; CDR3aa: CASSAGQPWGYTF; CDR3nt: TGCGCCAGCAGCGCAGGACAACCGTGGGGCTACACCTTC
d_gene: TRBD2; j_gene: TRBJ2-7; abundance: NA; v_gene: TRBV7-7; CDR3aa: CASSRGTSYEQYF; CDR3nt: TGTGCTAGCAGTCGTGGGACTAGCTACGAGCAGTACTTC
d_gene: NA; j_gene: TRBJ1-5; abundance: NA; v_gene: TRBV6-6; CDR3aa: CASSRRQLEKPQHF; CDR3nt: TGTGCCAGCAGTCGCCGACAGCTGGAGAAGCCCCAGCATTTT
d_gene: NA; j_gene: TRBJ2-5; abundance: NA; v_gene: TRBV6-5; CDR3aa: CASSYQRTTRETQYF; CDR3nt: TGTGCCAGCAGTTACCAGCGGACCACTCGGGAGACCCAGTACTTC
d_gene: TRBD1; j_gene: TRBJ1-5; abundance: NA; v_gene: TRBV11-2; CDR3aa: CASSLDRSPNQPQHF; CDR3nt: TGTGCCAGCAGCTTGGACAGGAGCCCCAATCAGCCCCAGCATTTT
d_gene: NA; j_gene: TRBJ1-1; abundance: few; v_gene: TRBV5-1; CDR3aa: CASSKTDTMNTEAFF; CDR3nt: TGCGCCAGCAGCAAAACAGACACCATGAACACTGAAGCTTTCTTT
d_gene: TRBD1; j_gene: TRBJ2-7; abundance: NA; v_gene: TRBV5-8; CDR3aa: CASSTGQYEQYF; CDR3nt: TGTGCCAGCAGCACGGGACAGTACGAGCAGTACTTC
d_gene: TRBD1; j_gene: TRBJ2-7; abundance: NA; v_gene: TRBV4-1; CDR3aa: CASNLGTGGKDEQYF; CDR3nt: TGCGCCAGCAACCTTGGGACAGGGGGAAAGGACGAGCAGTACTTC
d_gene: NA; j_gene: TRBJ2-5; abundance: few; v_gene: TRBV7-2; CDR3aa: CASSLAGETQYF; CDR3nt: TGTGCCAGCAGCTTAGCGGGAGAGACCCAGTACTTC
d_gene: TRBD2; j_gene: TRBJ2-1; abundance: many; v_gene: TRBV10-3; CDR3aa: CAISGRAGAVYEQFF; CDR3nt: TGTGCCATCAGTGGACGAGCGGGAGCGGTTTATGAGCAGTTCTTC
d_gene: TRBD2; j_gene: TRBJ2-2; abundance: few; v_gene: TRBV5-1; CDR3aa: CASSLETSGSFPGELFF; CDR3nt: TGCGCCAGCAGCTTGGAGACTAGCGGGAGTTTCCCCGGGGAGCTGTTTTTT
d_gene: NA; j_gene: TRBJ2-3; abundance: NA; v_gene: TRBV7-9; CDR3aa: CASSLGGAWSTDTQYF; CDR3nt: TGTGCCAGCAGCTTAGGGGGGGCTTGGAGCACAGATACGCAGTATTTT
d_gene: NA; j_gene: TRBJ2-7; abundance: NA; v_gene: TRBV25-1; CDR3aa: CASSAPRPYEQYF; CDR3nt: TGTGCCAGCAGTGCCCCAAGACCCTACGAGCAGTACTTC
d_gene: TRBD2; j_gene: TRBJ2-1; abundance: NA; v_gene: TRBV4-2; CDR3aa: CASSQDLAGGTGEQFF; CDR3nt: TGTGCCAGCAGCCAAGATTTAGCGGGAGGTACTGGGGAGCAGTTCTTC
d_gene: NA; j_gene: TRBJ2-5; abundance: once; v_gene: TRBV6-5; CDR3aa: CASSYSGKETQYF; CDR3nt: TGTGCCAGCAGTTACTCAGGGAAAGAGACCCAGTACTTC
d_gene: NA; j_gene: TRBJ2-5; abundance: NA; v_gene: TRBV7-2; CDR3aa: CASSLGSRAGTQYF; CDR3nt: TGTGCCAGCAGCTTAGGTTCTCGCGCAGGGACCCAGTACTTC
d_gene: TRBD2; j_gene: TRBJ2-3; abundance: NA; v_gene: TRBV6-1; CDR3aa: CATSSGSWSTDTQYF; CDR3nt: TGTGCCACCTCTAGCGGGAGCTGGAGCACAGATACGCAGTATTTT
d_gene: NA; j_gene: TRBJ1-6; abundance: few; v_gene: TRBV20-1; CDR3aa: CSAAGDDLHF; CDR3nt: TGCAGTGCTGCTGGGGACGACCTCCACTTT
d_gene: TRBD2; j_gene: TRBJ2-5; abundance: NA; v_gene: TRBV15; CDR3aa: CATSSGTSGSTETQYF; CDR3nt: TGTGCCACCAGCTCAGGGACTAGCGGGAGCACAGAGACCCAGTACTTC
d_gene: NA; j_gene: TRBJ2-5; abundance: NA; v_gene: TRBV5-4; CDR3aa: CASSSGETQYF; CDR3nt: TGTGCCAGCAGCTCGGGGGAGACCCAGTACTTC
d_gene: TRBD2; j_gene: TRBJ2-7; abundance: few; v_gene: TRBV10-3; CDR3aa: CASREREGHEQYF; CDR3nt: TGTGCCTCCAGGGAGCGGGAGGGCCACGAGCAGTACTTC
d_gene: NA; j_gene: TRBJ1-2; abundance: NA; v_gene: TRBV30; CDR3aa: CAWSVGEGGYTF; CDR3nt: TGTGCCTGGAGTGTTGGTGAGGGTGGCTACACCTTC
d_gene: NA; j_gene: TRBJ2-2; abundance: NA; v_gene: TRBV7-3; CDR3aa: CASRQAAGNTGELFF; CDR3nt: TGTGCCAGCAGACAAGCAGCGGGGAACACCGGGGAGCTGTTTTTT
d_gene: TRBD1; j_gene: TRBJ2-4; abundance: NA; v_gene: TRBV29-1; CDR3aa: CSAPGQGDIQYF; CDR3nt: TGCAGCGCCCCAGGACAGGGAGACATTCAGTACTTC
d_gene: TRBD2; j_gene: TRBJ2-7; abundance: few; v_gene: TRBV19; CDR3aa: CASSIAPPGLAGDEQYF; CDR3nt: TGTGCCAGTAGTATAGCCCCTCCGGGACTAGCGGGAGACGAGCAGTACTTC
d_gene: NA; j_gene: TRBJ2-2; abundance: NA; v_gene: TRBV30; CDR3aa: CAWSVVWGPGELFF; CDR3nt: TGTGCCTGGAGTGTGGTATGGGGCCCCGGGGAGCTGTTTTTT
d_gene: NA; j_gene: TRBJ2-3; abundance: NA; v_gene: TRBV29-1; CDR3aa: CSVDSPASTDTQYF; CDR3nt: TGCAGCGTTGATTCTCCCGCTAGCACAGATACGCAGTATTTT
d_gene: NA; j_gene: TRBJ2-3; abundance: NA; v_gene: TRBV29-1; CDR3aa: CSVGSADTQYF; CDR3nt: TGCAGCGTTGGAAGTGCAGATACGCAGTATTTT
d_gene: NA; j_gene: TRBJ1-5; abundance: NA; v_gene: TRBV7-9; CDR3aa: CASSLWQDQPQHF; CDR3nt: TGTGCCAGCAGCTTGTGGCAGGATCAGCCCCAGCATTTT
d_gene: NA; j_gene: TRBJ2-3; abundance: NA; v_gene: TRBV15; CDR3aa: CATSRAGTAETQYF; CDR3nt: TGTGCCACCAGCAGAGCTGGGACGGCCGAAACGCAGTATTTT
d_gene: NA; j_gene: TRBJ1-1; abundance: NA; v_gene: TRBV7-3; CDR3aa: CASSLRRGTEAFF; CDR3nt: TGTGCCAGCAGCTTGCGCAGGGGCACTGAAGCTTTCTTT
d_gene: NA; j_gene: TRBJ1-2; abundance: once; v_gene: TRBV5-1; CDR3aa: CASSAGPSEGYGYTF; CDR3nt: TGCGCCAGCAGCGCCGGTCCCTCCGAGGGGTATGGCTACACCTTC